This T cell receptor beta chain was sequenced for a study of Graves' ophthalmopathy and Graves' hyperthyroidism. RNA transcripts provided the template for amplifying TCR beta CDR3 regions. The authors performed first-round RT-PCR with HTBI primers and then a second-round multiplex PCR. TCRdb ran MiXCR on the multiplex PCR reads and lists one entry per CDR3 protein. This sample yields some 39,000 distinct CDR3 sequences, of which roughly 52% are seen a single time; 20% to 30% belongs to the top ten. This clonotype was seen a few times. Hyperthyroidism in these 18- to 65-year-old patients was newly diagnosed, lasting under 2 months. Patients with other autoimmune diseases, uncontrolled infections, pregnancy or lactation were excluded. The PBMCs originated from roughly 11 ml of fresh peripheral blood. The CDR3 extends over 14 amino acids. V lost 5 bases, J lost 2 bases, and 12 bases lay in between. Looked up from germline, CDR1 is LNHNV and CDR2 is YYDKDF (reference sequence).

This chain connects TRBV15 to TRBJ2-5; a possible D gene is TRBD1 (7 bases). The specimen was peripheral blood. The source of this sequence is an adult woman with stable Graves' hyperthyroidism. The CDR3: CATSGGTVQETQYF. Here the CDR3 DNA reads TGTGCCACCAGCGGGGGGACAGTGCAAGAGACCCAGTACTTC. Using reference TRBV15 and TRBJ2-5 for the parts outside the CDR3, the full variable domain is DAMVIQNPRYQVTQFGKPVTLSCSQTLNHNVMYWYQQKSSQAPKLLFHYYDKDFNNEADTPDNFQSRRPNTSFCFLDIRSPGLGDTAMYLCATSGGTVQETQYFGPGTRLLVL.